The source of this TCR beta chain is a study of shared clonotypes between healthy human individuals. The V end lost 5 bases, the J end lost 4 bases, and 15 bases lay between the germline ends. The CDR3 runs to 15 residues. CDR1 is SEHNR and CDR2 is FQNEAQ in the germline V gene (reference sequence). Sequencing was performed with immunoSEQ multiplex PCR; in TCRdb, only in-frame clones are kept and a portion is missing. Of hundreds of thousands of clones in the sample, roughly three quarters were seen once. This clone was counted many times. In the same sample, other DNA sequences code for this CDR3. The TCR sequence derives from a woman aged 40 to 55 in good health. Some clones in this sample may be carry-over from other donors' samples. The chain links TRBV7-9 to TRBJ1-3; perhaps TRBD1 as D (6 bases). Sample: PBMCs. This chain's CDR3 is CASSQRTGSGNTIYF. The CDR3 DNA follows: TGTGCCAGCAGCCAACGAACAGGGTCAGGAAACACCATATATTTT.